The sample holds a few counts of the clone carrying this T cell receptor beta chain. Its antigen is unidentified. V lost 4 bases to trimming and J lost 0 bases, with 10 bases between them. The CDR3 loop spans 15 amino acids. Germline values: CDR1 LGHNA, CDR2 YSLEER. This entry comes from a study of beta chain features in type 1 diabetes. Turning to the study itself: Cell yields, age and gender were similar between patients and healthy donors. Study-wide results and caveats: Moderate yet significant TCRB CDR3 shortening was seen in Type 1 diabetes patients in all four CD4+ subsets. Cells with high TCR expression could be over-represented by cDNA sequencing. Type 1 diabetes patients showed fewer insertions and more deletions at VDJ junctions.

Since all of the isolated RNA was reverse transcribed, expressed TCRB transcripts were what got sequenced. Libraries were prepared by immunoSEQ multiplex PCR; TCRdb keeps only in-frame clonotypes and omits some of them. Among 500,000 to 650,000 clones, 12% were seen once, and the ten largest hold over 0.1%. Averaging roughly 120 mL, one heparinised blood draw came from each individual donor. The TCR originated in a man aged 25 to 45 with type 1 diabetes. The specimen sequenced was naive CD4+ T cells from blood. V gene TRBV4-3 combines with J gene TRBJ1-5; no reliable D call. The CDR3 spells CASSPVAVSNQPQHF. CDR3 DNA sequence: TGCGCCAGCAGCCCAGTAGCGGTTAGCAATCAGCCCCAGCATTTT.